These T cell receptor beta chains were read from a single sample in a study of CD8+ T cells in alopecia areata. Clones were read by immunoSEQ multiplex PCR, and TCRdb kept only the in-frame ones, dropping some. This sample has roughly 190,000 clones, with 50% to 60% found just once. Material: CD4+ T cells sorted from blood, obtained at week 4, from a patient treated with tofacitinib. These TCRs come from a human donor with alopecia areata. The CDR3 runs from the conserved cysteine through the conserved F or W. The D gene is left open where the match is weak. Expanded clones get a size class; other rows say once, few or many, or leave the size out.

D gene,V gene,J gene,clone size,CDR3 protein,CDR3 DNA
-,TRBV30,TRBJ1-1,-,CAWSLTGGSTEAFF,TGTGCCTGGAGTCTAACGGGAGGAAGCACCGAAGCTTTCTTT
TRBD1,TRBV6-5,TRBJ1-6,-,CASSRGQGGSPLHF,TGTGCCAGCAGCCGCGGACAGGGCGGATCACCCCTCCACTTT
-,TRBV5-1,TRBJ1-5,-,CASSLIGDQPQHF,TGCGCCAGCAGCTTGATCGGGGATCAGCCCCAGCATTTT
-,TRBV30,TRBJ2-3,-,CAWRRLDADTQYF,TGTGCCTGGAGAAGACTAGATGCAGATACGCAGTATTTT
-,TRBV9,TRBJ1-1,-,CASSVVKGSDTEAFF,TGTGCCAGCAGCGTAGTAAAGGGCTCCGACACTGAAGCTTTCTTT
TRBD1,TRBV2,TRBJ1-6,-,CASSEPQGQSPLHF,TGTGCCAGCAGTGAACCGCAGGGACAGTCACCCCTCCACTTT
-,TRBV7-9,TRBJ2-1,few,CASSSRHGGQKNNEQFF,TGTGCCAGCAGCTCTCGCCACGGGGGGCAAAAAAACAATGAGCAGTTCTTC
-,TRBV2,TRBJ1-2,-,CASRAGLTYGYTF,TGTGCCAGCAGGGCCGGACTGACTTATGGCTACACCTTC
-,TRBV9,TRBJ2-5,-,CASSVDEGRGETQYF,TGTGCCAGCAGCGTAGATGAAGGGAGAGGGGAGACCCAGTACTTC
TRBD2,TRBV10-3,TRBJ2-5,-,CAIREAGQETQYF,TGTGCCATCCGGGAGGCGGGACAAGAGACCCAGTACTTC
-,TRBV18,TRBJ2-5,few,CASSPGRQRMYQETQYF,TGTGCCAGCTCACCAGGTAGGCAGCGGATGTACCAAGAGACCCAGTACTTC
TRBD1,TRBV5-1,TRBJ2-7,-,CASSRDRGDDEQYF,TGCGCCAGCAGCCGGGACAGGGGAGACGACGAGCAGTACTTC
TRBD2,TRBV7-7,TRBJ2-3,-,CASSSSLAGGSDTQYF,TGTGCTAGCAGCTCCTCACTAGCGGGGGGATCAGATACGCAGTATTTT
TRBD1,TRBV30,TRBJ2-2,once,CAWWDRAPGELFF,TGTGCCTGGTGGGACAGGGCCCCCGGGGAGCTGTTTTTT
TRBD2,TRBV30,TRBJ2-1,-,CAWTGGGSYNEQFF,TGTGCCTGGACGGGCGGGGGATCCTACAATGAGCAGTTCTTC
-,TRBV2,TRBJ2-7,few,CASSERYEQYF,TGTGCCAGCAGTGAGCGTTACGAGCAGTACTTC
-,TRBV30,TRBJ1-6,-,CAWSGGKRGRPLHF,TGTGCCTGGAGTGGGGGGAAAAGAGGGAGGCCCCTCCACTTT
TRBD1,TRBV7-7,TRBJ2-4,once,CASSTPPGQDMSGVDIQYF,TGTGCTAGCAGCACCCCCCCGGGACAGGATATGTCCGGGGTCGACATTCAGTACTTC
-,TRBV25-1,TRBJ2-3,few,CASSGFTDTQYF,TGTGCCAGCAGTGGTTTCACAGATACGCAGTATTTT
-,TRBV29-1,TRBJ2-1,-,CSTRIYNEQFF,TGCAGCACCCGGATCTACAATGAGCAGTTCTTC
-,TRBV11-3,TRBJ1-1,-,CASSLSLYTEAFF,TGTGCCAGCAGCTTATCGCTTTACACTGAAGCTTTCTTT
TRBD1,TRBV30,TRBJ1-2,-,CAWSPDRAAGYTF,TGTGCCTGGAGTCCGGACAGGGCCGCTGGCTACACCTTC
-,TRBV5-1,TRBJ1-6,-,CASSPGGLNSPLHF,TGCGCCAGCAGCCCGGGGGGCTTAAATTCACCCCTCCACTTT
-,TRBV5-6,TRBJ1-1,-,CAGHMNTEAFF,TGTGCCGGCCACATGAACACTGAAGCTTTCTTT
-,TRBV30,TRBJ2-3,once,CALSRGRTDTQYF,TGTGCCTTAAGCCGGGGGAGAACAGATACGCAGTATTTT
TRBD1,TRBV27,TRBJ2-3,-,CASSYRGPDTDTQYF,TGTGCCAGCAGTTACAGGGGCCCAGACACAGATACGCAGTATTTT
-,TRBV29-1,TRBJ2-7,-,CSVEGGQSIPYEQYF,TGCAGCGTTGAAGGTGGACAGAGTATCCCCTACGAGCAGTACTTC
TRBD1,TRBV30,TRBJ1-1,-,CAWSVQGDTEAFF,TGTGCCTGGAGTGTACAGGGGGACACTGAAGCTTTCTTT
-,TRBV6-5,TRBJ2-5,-,CASSYSNLVQETQYF,TGTGCCAGCAGTTACTCGAACCTGGTTCAGGAGACCCAGTACTTC
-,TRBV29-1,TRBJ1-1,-,CSAGMLNTEAFF,TGCAGCGCTGGAATGTTAAACACTGAAGCTTTCTTT
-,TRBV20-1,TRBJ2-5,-,CSALKVGTQYF,TGCAGTGCCCTAAAAGTGGGGACCCAGTACTTC
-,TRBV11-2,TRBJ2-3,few,CASSFRDTQYF,TGTGCCAGCAGCTTTCGAGATACGCAGTATTTT
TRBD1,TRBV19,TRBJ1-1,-,CASRRQGETEAFF,TGTGCCAGTAGGAGACAGGGGGAGACTGAAGCTTTCTTT
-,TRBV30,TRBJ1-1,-,CAWSQGSEAFF,TGTGCCTGGTCTCAGGGTTCTGAAGCTTTCTTT
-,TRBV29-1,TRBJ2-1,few,CSVDAYNEQFF,TGCAGCGTTGACGCCTACAATGAGCAGTTCTTC
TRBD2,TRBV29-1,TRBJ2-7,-,CSGTREGREQYF,TGCAGCGGGACCAGGGAGGGGAGGGAGCAGTACTTC
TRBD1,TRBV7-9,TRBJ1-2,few,CASSHPDRLPYGYTF,TGTGCCAGCAGCCATCCGGACAGGCTTCCGTATGGCTACACCTTC
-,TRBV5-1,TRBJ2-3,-,CASSFGSATDTQYF,TGCGCCAGCAGCTTCGGTAGCGCGACAGATACGCAGTATTTT
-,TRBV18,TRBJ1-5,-,CASSPVEGQPQHF,TGTGCCAGCTCACCGGTGGAAGGTCAGCCCCAGCATTTT
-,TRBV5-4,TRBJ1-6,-,CASSPTGRGLNSPLHF,TGTGCCAGCAGCCCGACAGGTCGGGGGCTTAATTCACCCCTCCACTTT
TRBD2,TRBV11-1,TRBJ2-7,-,CASSRLAGGLGEQYF,TGTGCCAGCAGCCGGCTAGCGGGGGGGCTTGGCGAGCAGTACTTC
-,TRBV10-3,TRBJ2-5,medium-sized,CAIASPGLETQYF,TGTGCCATCGCCTCTCCCGGGTTGGAGACCCAGTACTTC
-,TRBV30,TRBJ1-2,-,CAWSVGPLSPFYGYTF,TGTGCCTGGAGTGTAGGGCCCCTCTCCCCGTTCTATGGCTACACCTTC
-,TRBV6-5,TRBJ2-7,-,CASSSLSSYEQYF,TGTGCCAGCAGTTCCCTCTCTTCCTACGAGCAGTACTTC
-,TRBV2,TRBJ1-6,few,CASTATESSYNSPLHF,TGTGCCAGCACCGCGACGGAAAGCTCCTATAATTCACCCCTCCACTTT
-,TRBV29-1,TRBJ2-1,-,CSVEEGGNEQFF,TGCAGCGTTGAAGAAGGGGGAAATGAGCAGTTCTTC
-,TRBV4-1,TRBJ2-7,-,CASSQGSPSGTYEQYF,TGCGCCAGCAGCCAAGGGTCCCCAAGCGGAACCTACGAGCAGTACTTC
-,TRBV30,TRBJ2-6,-,CAWSSGANVLTF,TGTGCCTGGAGCTCTGGGGCCAACGTCCTGACTTTC
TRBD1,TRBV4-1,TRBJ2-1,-,CASSQEGQGANEQFF,TGCGCCAGCAGCCAAGAGGGACAGGGGGCGAATGAGCAGTTCTTC
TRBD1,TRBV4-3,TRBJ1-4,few,CASSQGQGSRGGEKLFF,TGCGCCAGCAGCCAAGGACAGGGTTCGAGGGGAGGTGAAAAACTGTTTTTT
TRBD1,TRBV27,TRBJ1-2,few,CASRLQGALSYGYTF,TGTGCCAGCAGGCTACAGGGGGCGCTAAGTTATGGCTACACCTTC
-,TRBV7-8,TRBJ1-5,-,CASSLGRDPRGNQPQHF,TGTGCCAGCAGCTTAGGGAGGGACCCTAGGGGCAATCAGCCCCAGCATTTT